The T cell receptor beta chain under discussion was sequenced for a study of T cell responses to AZD1222 COVID-19 vaccine (dated by TCRdb to the early 2020s). About the investigation overall: TCR sequencing covered fewer than 250 trial participants: about 210 given two doses of AZD1222 and approximately 26 given two doses of MenACWY control vaccine. Trial participants were enrolled by age into subgroups of 18-55, 56-69 and 70-plus years, and roughly 150, 30 and 60 TCR-sequenced participants, respectively, were included in these subgroups. The full study reports these points: Only 5 to 7 AZD1222 recipients were SARS-CoV-2 seropositive at baseline, limiting conclusions about previously exposed vaccinees. The 56-69-year group was small, and its depth increase did not reach significance, likely because of low power. Because no day 14 peak-response samples were available, the repertoires could be characterized only after the peak T cell response. After two AZD1222 doses, spike-specific TCR breadth and depth were significantly higher than at day 0 and than in MenACWY recipients. Reportedly, almost half of the unique spike-specific TCRs recognized epitopes lying outside the regions that are mutated in the B.1.351 and B.1.1.7 variants. CD4 TCRs associated with the vaccine covered the entire spike protein, and the dominant responses were in regions 160-218 and 743-854. Most participants were white British and females outnumbered males, and the authors suggested that clonal diversity may have been underestimated.

Concerning this clone: It has no known antigen specificity. No base quality values were provided; no much bigger clone lies one nucleotide off.

In light of the paper, this sample's time point label describes: about 28 days (+/-7) after the second vaccine dose. AZD1222 recipients whose second dose came at about 4 weeks and those whose second dose came at about 12 weeks were combined into one group, since spike-specific TCR depth and breadth did not differ between the two schedules. The vaccinee samples were drawn from two UK trials, COV001 and COV002, one of which was a single-blind randomized controlled phase 2/3 trial testing AZD1222 (ChAdOx1 nCoV-19) in healthy adults. Trial participant PBMC samples were collected at day 0 and day 28 after the second dose for TCRbeta chain sequencing. The CDR3 regions of human TCRbeta chains were analyzed by immunosequencing. The authors processed their data as follows. Repertoire TCRs were matched against a reference library of SARS-CoV-2-specific TCRs generated with the MIRA antigen-specificity platform. Breadth meant the fraction of unique TCRs that were SARS-CoV-2-associated, whereas depth meant the fraction of total T cells that were SARS-CoV-2-associated. Using the MIRA data, every spike-specific TCR was mapped to the spike region that the TCR reacted to and assigned to either a CD4 or a CD8 class. Log10-transformed breadth and depth values were compared by one-way ANOVA with Sidak's multiple comparisons tests. Not all clones reach the TCRdb copy of this immuneACCESS table, which keeps in-frame sequences only. Checked studies attribute under half of the gap to unresolved V genes and leave the rest unexplained. V and J calls and clone size are those listed in that table; D and trimming were worked out from the DNA. For this sample there are some 98,000 clones; 70% to 85% appear just once. The top ten hold about 14% of the sample.

The germline V gene specifies LGHNA as CDR1 and YSLEER as CDR2. From cysteine to phenylalanine, the CDR3 is 16 amino acids long. Only the CDR3 DNA is retained, 48 bases long and in frame from the first base. Trimming removed 1 base from V and 2 bases from J; the gene matches leave 6 bases unexplained. This chain joins TRBV4-3 to TRBJ2-3, with 7 central nucleotides matching TRBD2. The sequencing used peripheral blood, collected 28 days after the second AZD1222 dose. The clonotype originates from an adult who received the AZD1222 COVID-19 vaccine. The nucleotides are TGCGCCAGCAGCCAAGGTCTAGCGGACAACACAGATACGCAGTATTTT. Its product reads: CASSQGLADNTDTQYF.